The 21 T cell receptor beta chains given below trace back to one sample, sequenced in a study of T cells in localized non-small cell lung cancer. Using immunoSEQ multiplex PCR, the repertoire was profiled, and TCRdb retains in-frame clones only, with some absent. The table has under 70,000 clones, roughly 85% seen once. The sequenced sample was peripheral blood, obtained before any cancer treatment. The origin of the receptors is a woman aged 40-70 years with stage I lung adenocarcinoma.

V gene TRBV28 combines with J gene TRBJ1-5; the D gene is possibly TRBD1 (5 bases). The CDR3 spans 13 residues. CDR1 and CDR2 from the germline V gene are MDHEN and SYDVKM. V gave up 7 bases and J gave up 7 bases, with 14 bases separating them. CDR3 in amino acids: CASTPQGRQPQHF. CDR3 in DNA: TGTGCCAGCACCCCCCAGGGACGCCAGCCCCAGCATTTT.

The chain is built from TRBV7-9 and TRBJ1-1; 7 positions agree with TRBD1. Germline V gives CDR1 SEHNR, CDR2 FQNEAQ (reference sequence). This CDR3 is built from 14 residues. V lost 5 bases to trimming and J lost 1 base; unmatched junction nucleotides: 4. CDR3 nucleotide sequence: TGTGCCAGCAGCCGCGACAGGGCGAACACTGAAGCTTTCTTT. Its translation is CASSRDRANTEAFF.

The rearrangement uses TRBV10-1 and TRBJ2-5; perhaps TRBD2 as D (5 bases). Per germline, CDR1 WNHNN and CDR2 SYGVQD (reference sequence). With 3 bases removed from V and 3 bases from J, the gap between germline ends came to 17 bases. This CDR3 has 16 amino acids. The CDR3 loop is CASSEGWVGEKETQYF. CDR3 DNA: TGCGCCAGCAGTGAAGGCTGGGTGGGAGAGAAAGAGACCCAGTACTTC.

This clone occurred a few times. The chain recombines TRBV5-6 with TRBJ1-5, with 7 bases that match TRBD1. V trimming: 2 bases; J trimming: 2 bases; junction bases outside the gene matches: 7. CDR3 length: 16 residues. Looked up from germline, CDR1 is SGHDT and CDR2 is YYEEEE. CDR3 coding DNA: TGTGCCAGCAGCTTCCGACAGGGTCGGGGCAATCAGCCCCAGCATTTT. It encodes CASSFRQGRGNQPQHF.

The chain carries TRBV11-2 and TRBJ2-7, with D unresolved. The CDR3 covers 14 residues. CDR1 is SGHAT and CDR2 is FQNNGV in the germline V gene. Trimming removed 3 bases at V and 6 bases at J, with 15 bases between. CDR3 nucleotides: TGTGCCAGCAGCTTCAATCCGGACGGGCGCGAGCAGTACTTC. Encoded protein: CASSFNPDGREQYF.

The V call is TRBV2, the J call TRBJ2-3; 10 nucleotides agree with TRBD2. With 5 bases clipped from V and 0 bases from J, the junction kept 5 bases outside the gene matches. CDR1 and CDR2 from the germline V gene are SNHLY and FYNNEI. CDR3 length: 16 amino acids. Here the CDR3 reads CASSSAGGRSTDTQYF. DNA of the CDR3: TGTGCCAGCAGTTCAGCGGGGGGGCGAAGCACAGATACGCAGTATTTT.

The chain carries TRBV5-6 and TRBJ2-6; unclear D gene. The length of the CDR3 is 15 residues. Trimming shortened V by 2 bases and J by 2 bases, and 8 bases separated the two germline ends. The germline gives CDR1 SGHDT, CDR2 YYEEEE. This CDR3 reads CASSFAATGANVLTF. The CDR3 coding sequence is TGTGCCAGCAGCTTTGCGGCGACTGGGGCCAACGTCCTGACTTTC.

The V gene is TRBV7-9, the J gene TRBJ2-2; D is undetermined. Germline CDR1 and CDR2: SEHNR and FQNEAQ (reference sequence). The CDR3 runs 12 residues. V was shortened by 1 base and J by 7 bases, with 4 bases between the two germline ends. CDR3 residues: CASSLVNGELFF. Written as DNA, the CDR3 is TGTGCCAGCAGCTTAGTAAACGGGGAGCTGTTTTTT.

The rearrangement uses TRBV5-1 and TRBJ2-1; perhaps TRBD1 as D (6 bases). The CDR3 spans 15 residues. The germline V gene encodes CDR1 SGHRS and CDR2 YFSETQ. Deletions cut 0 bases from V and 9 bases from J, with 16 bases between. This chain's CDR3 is CASSLALGAVGEQFF. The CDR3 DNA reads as TGCGCCAGCAGCTTGGCCTTGGGGGCGGTAGGTGAGCAGTTCTTC.

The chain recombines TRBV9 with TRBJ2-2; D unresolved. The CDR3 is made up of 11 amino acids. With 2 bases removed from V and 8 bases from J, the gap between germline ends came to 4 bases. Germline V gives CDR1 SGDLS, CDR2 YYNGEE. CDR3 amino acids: CASSVAGELFF. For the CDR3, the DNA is TGTGCCAGCAGCGTGGCGGGGGAGCTGTTTTTT. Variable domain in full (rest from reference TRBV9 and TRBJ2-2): DSGVTQTPKHLITATGQRVTLRCSPRSGDLSVYWYQQSLDQGLQFLIQYYNGEERAKGNILERFSAQQFPDLHSELNLSSLELGDSALYFCASSVAGELFFGEGSRLTVL.

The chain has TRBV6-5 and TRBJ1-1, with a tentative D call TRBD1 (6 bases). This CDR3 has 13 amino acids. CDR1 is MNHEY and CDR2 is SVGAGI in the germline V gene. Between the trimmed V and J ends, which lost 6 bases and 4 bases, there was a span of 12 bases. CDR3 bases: TGTGCCAGCAGGGGGACATTTTTCACTGAAGCTTTCTTT. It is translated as CASRGTFFTEAFF.

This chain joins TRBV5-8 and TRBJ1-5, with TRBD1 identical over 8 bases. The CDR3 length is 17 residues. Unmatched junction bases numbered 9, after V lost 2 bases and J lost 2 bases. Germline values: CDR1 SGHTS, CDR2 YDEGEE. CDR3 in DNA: TGTGCCAGCAGCTTATCAACAGGGGGGGCGGGCAATCAGCCCCAGCATTTT. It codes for CASSLSTGGAGNQPQHF.

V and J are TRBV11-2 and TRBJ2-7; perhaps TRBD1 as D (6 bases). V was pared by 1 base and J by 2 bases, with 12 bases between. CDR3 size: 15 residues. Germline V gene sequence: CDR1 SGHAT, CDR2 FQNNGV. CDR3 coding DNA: TGTGCCAGCAGCTTAGGGATCAGGGGAACCTACGAGCAGTACTTC. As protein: CASSLGIRGTYEQYF. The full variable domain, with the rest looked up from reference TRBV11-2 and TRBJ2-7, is EAGVAQSPRYKIIEKRQSVAFWCNPISGHATLYWYQQILGQGPKLLIQFQNNGVVDDSQLPKDRFSAERLKGVDSTLKIQPAKLEDSAVYLCASSLGIRGTYEQYFGPGTRLTVT.

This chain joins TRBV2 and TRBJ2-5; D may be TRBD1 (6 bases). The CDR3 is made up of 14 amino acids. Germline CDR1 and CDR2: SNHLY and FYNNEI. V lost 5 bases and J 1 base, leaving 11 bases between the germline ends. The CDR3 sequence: CASSKQGIQETQYF. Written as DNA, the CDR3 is TGTGCCAGCAGTAAACAGGGAATCCAAGAGACCCAGTACTTC.

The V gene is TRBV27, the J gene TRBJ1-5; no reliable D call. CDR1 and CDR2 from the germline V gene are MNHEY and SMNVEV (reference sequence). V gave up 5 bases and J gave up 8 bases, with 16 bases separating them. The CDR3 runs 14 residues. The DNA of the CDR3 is TGTGCCAGCAGTCTCCTGGACCCGGAGGAGCCCCAGCATTTT. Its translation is CASSLLDPEEPQHF.

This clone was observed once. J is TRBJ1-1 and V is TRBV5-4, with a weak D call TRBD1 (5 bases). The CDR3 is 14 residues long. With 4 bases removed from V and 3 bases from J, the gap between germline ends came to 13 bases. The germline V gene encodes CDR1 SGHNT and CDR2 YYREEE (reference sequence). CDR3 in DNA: TGTGCCAGCAGCGTGGTGGGGCTCGACACTGAAGCTTTCTTT. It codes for CASSVVGLDTEAFF.

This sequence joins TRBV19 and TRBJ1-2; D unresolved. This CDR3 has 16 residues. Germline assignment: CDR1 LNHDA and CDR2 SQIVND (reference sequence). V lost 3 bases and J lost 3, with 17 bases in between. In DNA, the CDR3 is TGTGCCAGTAGTATTTCGCTCGGTTCGTCCCACTATGGCTACACCTTC. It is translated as CASSISLGSSHYGYTF.

The CDR3 region is CASSLGSGKINEKLFF. CDR3 coding DNA: TGTGCCAGCAGCTTAGGCTCGGGGAAAATTAATGAAAAACTGTTTTTT. This chain uses TRBV13 with TRBJ1-4, with D uncertain. Germline V gene sequence: CDR1 PRHDT, CDR2 FYEKMQ (reference sequence). V shed 0 bases and J shed 4 bases, with 12 bases lying between them. This CDR3 spans 16 amino acids.

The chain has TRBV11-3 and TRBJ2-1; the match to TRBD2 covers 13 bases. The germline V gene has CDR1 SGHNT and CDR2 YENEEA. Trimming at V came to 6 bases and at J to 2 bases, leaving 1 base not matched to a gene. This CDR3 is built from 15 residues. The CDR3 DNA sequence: TGTGCCAGCAGTGGGACTAGCGGGGCCTACAATGAGCAGTTCTTC. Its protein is CASSGTSGAYNEQFF.

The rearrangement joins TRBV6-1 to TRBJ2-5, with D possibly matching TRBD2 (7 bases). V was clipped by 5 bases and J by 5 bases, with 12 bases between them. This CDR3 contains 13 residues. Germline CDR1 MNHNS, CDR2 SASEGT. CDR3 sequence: CASSSGGRETQYF. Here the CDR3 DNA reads TGTGCCAGCAGTTCGGGGGGCCGGGAGACCCAGTACTTC.

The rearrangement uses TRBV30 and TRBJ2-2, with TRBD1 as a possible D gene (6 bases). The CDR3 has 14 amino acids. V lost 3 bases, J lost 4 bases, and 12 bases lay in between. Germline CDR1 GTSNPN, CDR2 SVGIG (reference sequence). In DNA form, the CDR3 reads TGTGCCTGGAGGCCCGGGACACTCACCGGGGAGCTGTTTTTT. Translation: CAWRPGTLTGELFF.